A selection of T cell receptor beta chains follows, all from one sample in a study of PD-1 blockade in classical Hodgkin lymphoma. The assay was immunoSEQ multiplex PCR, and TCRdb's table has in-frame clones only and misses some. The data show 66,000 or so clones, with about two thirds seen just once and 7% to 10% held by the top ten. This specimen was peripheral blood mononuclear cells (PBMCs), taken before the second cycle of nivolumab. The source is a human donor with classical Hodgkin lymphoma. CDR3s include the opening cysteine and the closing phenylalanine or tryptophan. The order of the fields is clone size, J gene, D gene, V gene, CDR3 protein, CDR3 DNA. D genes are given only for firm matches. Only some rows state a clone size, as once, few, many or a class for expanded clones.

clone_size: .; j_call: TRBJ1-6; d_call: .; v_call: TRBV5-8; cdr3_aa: CASSFDRAHSPLHF; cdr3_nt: TGTGCCAGCAGCTTCGATAGGGCCCATTCACCCCTCCACTTT
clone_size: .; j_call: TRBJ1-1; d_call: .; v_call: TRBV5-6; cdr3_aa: CASSLSGRGTEAFF; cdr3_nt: TGTGCCAGCAGCTTGTCAGGGCGTGGCACTGAAGCTTTCTTT
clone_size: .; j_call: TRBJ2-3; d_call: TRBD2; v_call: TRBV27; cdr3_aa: CASSLHLTASGNTDTQYF; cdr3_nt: TGTGCCAGCAGTTTACATTTAACAGCTAGCGGGAACACAGATACGCAGTATTTT
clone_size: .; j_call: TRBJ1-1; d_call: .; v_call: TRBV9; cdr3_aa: CASSVGGGPTKIF; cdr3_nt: TGTGCCAGCAGCGTAGGGGGAGGGCCTACTAAAATTTTT
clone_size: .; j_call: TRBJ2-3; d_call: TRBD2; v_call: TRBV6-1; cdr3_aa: CASSDRLAGNTDTQYF; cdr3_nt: TGTGCCAGCAGTGACAGACTAGCGGGGAACACAGATACGCAGTATTTT
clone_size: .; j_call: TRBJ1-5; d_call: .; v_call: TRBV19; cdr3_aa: CASSRLFGGADQPQHF; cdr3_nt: TGTGCCAGTAGCAGACTTTTCGGGGGCGCGGATCAGCCCCAGCATTTT
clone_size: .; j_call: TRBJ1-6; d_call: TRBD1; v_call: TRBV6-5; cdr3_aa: CATHTGQENSPLHF; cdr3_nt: TGTGCCACCCACACCGGACAGGAGAATTCACCCCTCCACTTT
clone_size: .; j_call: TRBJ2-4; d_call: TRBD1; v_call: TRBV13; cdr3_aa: CASTYRGTKNIQYF; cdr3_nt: TGTGCCAGCACCTACAGGGGAACCAAAAACATTCAGTACTTC
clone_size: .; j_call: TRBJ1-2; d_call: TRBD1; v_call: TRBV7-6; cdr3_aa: CASSRYTGTGKIYGYTF; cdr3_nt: TGTGCCAGCAGCCGTTACACCGGGACAGGCAAGATCTATGGCTACACCTTC
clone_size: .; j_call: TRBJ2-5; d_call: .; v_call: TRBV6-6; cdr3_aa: CASSYSHSQETQYF; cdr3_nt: TGTGCCAGCAGTTACTCGCACAGTCAAGAGACCCAGTACTTC
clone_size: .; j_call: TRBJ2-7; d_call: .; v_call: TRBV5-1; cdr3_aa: CASSPMEHLYEQYF; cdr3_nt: TGCGCCAGCAGCCCTATGGAGCACCTCTACGAGCAGTACTTC
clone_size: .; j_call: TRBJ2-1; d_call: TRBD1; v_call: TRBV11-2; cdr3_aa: CASSLARGPGIEQFF; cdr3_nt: TGTGCCAGCAGCTTAGCCAGGGGGCCGGGGATTGAGCAGTTCTTC
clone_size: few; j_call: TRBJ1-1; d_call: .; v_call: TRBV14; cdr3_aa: CASSQEGRDTEAFF; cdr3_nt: TGTGCCAGCAGCCAAGAGGGACGGGACACTGAAGCTTTCTTT
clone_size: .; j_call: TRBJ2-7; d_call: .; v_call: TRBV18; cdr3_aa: CASSPGQTSYEQYF; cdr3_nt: TGTGCCAGCTCACCGGGGCAGACCTCCTACGAGCAGTACTTC
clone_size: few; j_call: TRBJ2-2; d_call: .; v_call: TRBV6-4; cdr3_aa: CASSEQGSGELFF; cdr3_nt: TGTGCCAGCAGTGAGCAGGGATCCGGGGAGCTGTTTTTT
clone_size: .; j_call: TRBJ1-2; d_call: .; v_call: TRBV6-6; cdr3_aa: CASSYGAANYGYTF; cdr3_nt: TGTGCCAGCAGTTACGGGGCGGCTAACTATGGCTACACCTTC
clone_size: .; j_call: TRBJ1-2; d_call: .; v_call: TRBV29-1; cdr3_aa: CSVEGHRSAGYTF; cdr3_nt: TGCAGCGTTGAAGGGCATCGGTCTGCGGGCTACACCTTC
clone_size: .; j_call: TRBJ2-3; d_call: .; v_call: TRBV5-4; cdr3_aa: CASSQPGPFNTDTQYF; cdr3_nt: TGTGCCAGCAGCCAGCCGGGACCGTTTAACACAGATACGCAGTATTTT
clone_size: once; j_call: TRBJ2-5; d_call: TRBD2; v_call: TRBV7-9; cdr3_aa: CASTGSTGTSGRAMETQYF; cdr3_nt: TGTGCCAGCACTGGGTCGACAGGGACTAGCGGGAGGGCCATGGAGACCCAGTACTTC
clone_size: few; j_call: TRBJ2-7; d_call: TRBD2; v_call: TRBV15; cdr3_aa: CATSRAVAGVSEQYF; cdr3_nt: TGTGCCACCAGCAGAGCGGTAGCGGGAGTGAGTGAGCAGTACTTC
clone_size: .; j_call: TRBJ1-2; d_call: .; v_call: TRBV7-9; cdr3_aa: CASSFGPSLSYGYTF; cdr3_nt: TGTGCCAGCAGCTTTGGTCCGAGCCTGTCCTATGGCTACACCTTC
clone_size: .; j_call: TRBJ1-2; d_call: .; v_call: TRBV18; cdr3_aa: CASSPAGRDYGYTF; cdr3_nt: TGTGCCAGCTCACCGGCAGGGAGGGACTATGGCTACACCTTC